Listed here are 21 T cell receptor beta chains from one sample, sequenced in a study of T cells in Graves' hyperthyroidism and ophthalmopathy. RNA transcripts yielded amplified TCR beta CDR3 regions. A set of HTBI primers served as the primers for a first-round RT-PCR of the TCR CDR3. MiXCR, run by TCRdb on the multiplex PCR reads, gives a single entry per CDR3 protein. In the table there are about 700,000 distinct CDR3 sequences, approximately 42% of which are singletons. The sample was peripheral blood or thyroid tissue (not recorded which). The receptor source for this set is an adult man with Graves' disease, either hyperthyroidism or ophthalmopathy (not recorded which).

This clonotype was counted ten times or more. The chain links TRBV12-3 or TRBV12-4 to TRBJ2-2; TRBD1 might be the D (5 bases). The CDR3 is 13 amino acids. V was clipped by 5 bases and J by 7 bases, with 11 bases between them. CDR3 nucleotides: TGTGCCAGCAGTGATCAGGGTGGCGGGGAGCTGTTTTTT. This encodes CASSDQGGGELFF.

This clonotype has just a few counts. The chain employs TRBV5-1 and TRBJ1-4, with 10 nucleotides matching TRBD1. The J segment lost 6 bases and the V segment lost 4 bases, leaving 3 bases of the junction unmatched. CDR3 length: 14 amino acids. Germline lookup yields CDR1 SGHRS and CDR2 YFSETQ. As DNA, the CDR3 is TGCGCCAGCAGCCAAGGGACAGGGGATGAAAAACTGTTTTTT. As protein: CASSQGTGDEKLFF.

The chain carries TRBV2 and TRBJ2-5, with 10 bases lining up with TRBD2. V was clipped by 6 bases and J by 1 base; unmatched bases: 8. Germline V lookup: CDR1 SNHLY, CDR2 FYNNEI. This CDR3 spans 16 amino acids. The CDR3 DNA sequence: TGTGCCAGCAGAGAGTTACTAGCGGGGAGCCAAGAGACCCAGTACTTC. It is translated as CASRELLAGSQETQYF.

This CDR3 reads CASSLVGTGGSKGETQYF. The CDR3, as DNA: TGTGCCAGCAGCTTGGTGGGAACAGGGGGTTCAAAGGGGGAGACCCAGTACTTC. The V gene is TRBV9, the J gene TRBJ2-5; 8 nucleotides agree with TRBD1. CDR3 size: 18 residues. Germline CDR1 is SGDLS and CDR2 is YYNGEE. V was pared by 4 bases and J by 5 bases, with 19 bases of the junction left unmatched.

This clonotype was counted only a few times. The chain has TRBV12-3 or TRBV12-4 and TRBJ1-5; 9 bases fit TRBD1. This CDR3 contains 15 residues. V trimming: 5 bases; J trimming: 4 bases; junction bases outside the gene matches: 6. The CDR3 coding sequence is TGTGCCAGCAGTATAACAGGGGGCCTTAATCAGCCCCAGCATTTT. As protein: CASSITGGLNQPQHF.

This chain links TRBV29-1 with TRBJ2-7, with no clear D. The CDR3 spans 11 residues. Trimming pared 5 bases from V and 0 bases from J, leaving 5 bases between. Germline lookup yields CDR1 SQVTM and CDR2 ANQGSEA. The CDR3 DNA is TGCAGCGTTCAGAGCTCCTACGAGCAGTACTTC. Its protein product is CSVQSSYEQYF.

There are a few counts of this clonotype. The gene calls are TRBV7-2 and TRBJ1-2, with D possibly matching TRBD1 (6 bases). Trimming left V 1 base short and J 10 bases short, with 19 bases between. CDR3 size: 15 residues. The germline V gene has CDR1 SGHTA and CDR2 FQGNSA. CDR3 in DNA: TGTGCCAGCAGCTTAGGGAAGCGGGGGCGGGGAGACTACACCTTC. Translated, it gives CASSLGKRGRGDYTF.

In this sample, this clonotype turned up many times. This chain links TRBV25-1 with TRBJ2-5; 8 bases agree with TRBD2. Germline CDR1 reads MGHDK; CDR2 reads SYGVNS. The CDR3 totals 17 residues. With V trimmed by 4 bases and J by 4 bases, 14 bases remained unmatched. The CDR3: CASSVHRPGRGLETQYF. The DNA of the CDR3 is TGTGCCAGCAGTGTTCACCGCCCCGGGAGGGGATTAGAGACCCAGTACTTC.

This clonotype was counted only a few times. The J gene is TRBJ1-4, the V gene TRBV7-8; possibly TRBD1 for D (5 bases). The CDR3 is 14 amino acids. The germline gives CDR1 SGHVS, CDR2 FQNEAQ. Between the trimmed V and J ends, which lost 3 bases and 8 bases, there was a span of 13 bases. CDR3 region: CASSFEGTMEKLFF. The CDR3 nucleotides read TGTGCCAGCAGCTTTGAGGGGACTATGGAAAAACTGTTTTTT.

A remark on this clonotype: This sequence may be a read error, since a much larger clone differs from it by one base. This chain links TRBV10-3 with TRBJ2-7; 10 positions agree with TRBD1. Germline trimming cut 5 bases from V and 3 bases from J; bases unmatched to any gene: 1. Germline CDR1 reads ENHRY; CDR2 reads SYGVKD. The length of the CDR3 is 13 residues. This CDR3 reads CAISRTGGYEQYF. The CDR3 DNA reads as TGTGCCATCAGTCGGACAGGGGGCTACGAGCAGTACTTC.

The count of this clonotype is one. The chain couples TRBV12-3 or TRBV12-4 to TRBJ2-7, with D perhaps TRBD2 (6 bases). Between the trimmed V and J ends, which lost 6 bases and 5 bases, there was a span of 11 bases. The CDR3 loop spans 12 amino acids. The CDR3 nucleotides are TGTGCCAGCAGCCACTGGGGGGACGAGCAGTACTTC. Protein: CASSHWGDEQYF.

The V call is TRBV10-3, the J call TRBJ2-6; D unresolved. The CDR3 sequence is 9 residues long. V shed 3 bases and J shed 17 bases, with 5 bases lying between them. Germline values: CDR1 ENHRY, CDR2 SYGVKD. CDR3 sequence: CAISDPVTF. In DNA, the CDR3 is TGTGCCATCAGTGACCCAGTGACTTTC.

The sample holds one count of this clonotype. CDR3 protein: CASAKFGWGSPLHF. CDR3 nucleotides: TGTGCCAGCGCCAAGTTCGGGTGGGGTTCACCCCTCCACTTT. The rearrangement links TRBV7-2 to TRBJ1-6; the D is unclear. CDR3 size: 14 residues. Germline V lookup: CDR1 SGHTA, CDR2 FQGNSA. V dropped 8 bases and J dropped 9 bases, with 17 bases sitting between them.

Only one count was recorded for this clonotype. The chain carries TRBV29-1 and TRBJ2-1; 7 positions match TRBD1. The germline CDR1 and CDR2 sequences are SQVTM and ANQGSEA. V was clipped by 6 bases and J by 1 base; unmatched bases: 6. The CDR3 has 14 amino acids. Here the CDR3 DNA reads TGCAGCGTGGGACCAGGGGGATCCTACAATGAGCAGTTCTTC. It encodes CSVGPGGSYNEQFF.

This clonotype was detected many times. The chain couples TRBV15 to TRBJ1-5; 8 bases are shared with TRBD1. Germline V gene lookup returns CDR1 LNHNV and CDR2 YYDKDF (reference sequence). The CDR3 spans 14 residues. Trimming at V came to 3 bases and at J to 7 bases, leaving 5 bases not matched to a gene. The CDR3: CATSRDRATQPQHF. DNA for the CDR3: TGTGCCACCAGCAGGGACAGGGCAACCCAGCCCCAGCATTTT.

The CDR3 loop is CATSRLIVGQDNQPQHF. The CDR3 nucleotides are TGTGCCACCAGCAGGCTGATAGTAGGACAGGACAATCAGCCCCAGCATTTT. The V and J genes are TRBV15 and TRBJ1-5, with 7 nucleotides matching TRBD1. J lost 3 bases, V lost 3 bases, and 11 bases had no gene match. CDR1 is LNHNV and CDR2 is YYDKDF in the germline V gene (reference sequence). The CDR3 is 17 amino acids.

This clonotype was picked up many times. The chain's CDR3 is CATSDSGHLNQPQHF. CDR3 nucleotide sequence: TGTGCCACCAGTGATTCGGGACATCTCAATCAGCCCCAGCATTTT. The chain employs TRBV24-1 and TRBJ1-5; D perhaps matches TRBD1 (6 bases). Per germline, CDR1 KGHDR and CDR2 SFDVKD. Trimming took off 2 bases at V and 3 bases at J, with 10 bases between the two ends. The CDR3 loop spans 15 amino acids.

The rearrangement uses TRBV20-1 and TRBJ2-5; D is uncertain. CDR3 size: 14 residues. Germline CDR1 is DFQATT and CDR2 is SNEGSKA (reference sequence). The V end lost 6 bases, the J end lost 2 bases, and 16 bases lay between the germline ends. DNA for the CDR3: TGCAGTGCATCCCTCTTGGTGGGACAAGAGACCCAGTACTTC. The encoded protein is CSASLLVGQETQYF.

CDR3 in DNA: TGTGCCAGCAGCTCGGAGGGCACAGATACGCAGTATTTT. The encoded protein is CASSSEGTDTQYF. The chain employs TRBV7-9 and TRBJ2-3; D is perhaps TRBD2 (5 bases). From germline, CDR1 is SEHNR and CDR2 FQNEAQ (reference sequence). Between the trimmed V and J ends, which lost 4 bases and 1 base, there was a span of 6 bases. The CDR3 consists of 13 residues.

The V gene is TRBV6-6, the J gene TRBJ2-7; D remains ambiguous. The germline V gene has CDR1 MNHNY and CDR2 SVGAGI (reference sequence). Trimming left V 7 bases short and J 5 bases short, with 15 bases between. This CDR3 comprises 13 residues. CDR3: CASINTLTDEQYF. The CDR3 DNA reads TGTGCCAGCATTAACACCCTCACGGACGAGCAGTACTTC.

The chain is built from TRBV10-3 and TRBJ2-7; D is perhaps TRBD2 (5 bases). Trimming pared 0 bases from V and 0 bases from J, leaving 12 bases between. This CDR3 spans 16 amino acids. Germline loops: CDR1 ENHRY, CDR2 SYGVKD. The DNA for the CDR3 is TGTGCCATCAGTGAGTCAGGAGCGGAAAGCTCCTACGAGCAGTACTTC. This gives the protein CAISESGAESSYEQYF.